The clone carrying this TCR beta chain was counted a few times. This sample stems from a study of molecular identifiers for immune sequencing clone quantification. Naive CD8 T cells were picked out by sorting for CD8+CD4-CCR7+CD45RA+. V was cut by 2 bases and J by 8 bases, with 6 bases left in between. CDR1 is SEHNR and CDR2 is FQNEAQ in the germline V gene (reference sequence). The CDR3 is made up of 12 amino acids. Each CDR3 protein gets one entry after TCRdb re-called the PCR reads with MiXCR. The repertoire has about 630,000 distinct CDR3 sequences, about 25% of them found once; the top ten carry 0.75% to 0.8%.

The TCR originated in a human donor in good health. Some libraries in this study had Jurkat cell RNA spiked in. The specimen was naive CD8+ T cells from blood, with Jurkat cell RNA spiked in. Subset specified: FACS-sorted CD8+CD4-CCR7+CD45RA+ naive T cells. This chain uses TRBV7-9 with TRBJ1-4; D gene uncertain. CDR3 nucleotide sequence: TGTGCCAGCAGCTTATGGGAAGAAAAACTGTTTTTT. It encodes CASSLWEEKLFF. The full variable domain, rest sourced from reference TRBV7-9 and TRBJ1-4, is DTGVSQNPRHKITKRGQNVTFRCDPISEHNRLYWYRQTLGQGPEFLTYFQNEAQLEKSRLLSDRFSAERPKGSFSTLEIQRTEQGDSAMYLCASSLWEEKLFFGSGTQLSVL.